This T cell receptor beta chain stems from a study of post-analysis software for immune sequencing data. Study-level background: The patients showed relapsing-remitting, secondary progressive and progressive-relapsing multiple sclerosis courses. Overall study results and limits: A handful of TRBV segments appeared more often in patients than in controls, and TRBV5-6, TRBV5-1 and TRBV20-1 were among these. Significantly decreased normalized Chao1 diversity was recorded for multiple sclerosis patients relative to controls.

The CDR3 is 14 residues long. V was cut by 6 bases and J by 2 bases, with 14 bases left in between. Germline CDR1 reads SEHNR; CDR2 reads FQNEAQ (reference sequence). TCR beta cDNA libraries included unique molecular identifiers. About 500,000 cDNA molecules were obtained per 1 to 10 million input T cells. TCRdb called the PCR reads again in MiXCR, with one record for every CDR3 protein. The sample has some 890,000 distinct CDR3 sequences, around 53% seen once. For this clonotype: Its antigen is not known.

The receptor was derived from a girl under 18 with multiple sclerosis. What was sequenced was blood. V and J are TRBV7-9 and TRBJ2-7, with D perhaps assigned TRBD1 or TRBD2 (6 bases each). The DNA for the CDR3 is TGTGCCAGCAGTCCTTACAGGGAGGCCTACGAGCAGTACTTC. As protein: CASSPYREAYEQYF.